These 24 T cell receptor beta chains were all obtained from the same sample, sequenced in a study of Ad26.COV2.S vaccination and SARS-CoV-2 variants (dated by TCRdb to about 2021). This specimen's treatment or condition label, interpreted: around 19 received Ad26.COV2.S at low or high dose, single or two shots; about five received placebo; per-sample allocation not given. For vaccine and placebo recipients, repertoires were sequenced using samples collected on day 63 after the first injection. Libraries came from the immunoSEQ multiplex PCR assay. TCRdb holds this immuneACCESS table with in-frame rearrangements only. Some clones are missing; in checked studies, unresolved V genes explain under half, and the rest has no known cause. The sample table records about 350,000 clones; 88% of these occur just once. Around 6.4% of the sample is held by the ten biggest clonotypes. The specimen was peripheral blood, collected in a trial of Ad26.COV2.S vaccine versus placebo. These receptors were collected from a person aged 18-65 years who received the Ad26.COV2.S COVID-19 vaccine or a placebo.

The genes are TRBV18 and TRBJ2-2, with TRBD2 matching over 9 bases. Germline assignment: CDR1 KGHSH and CDR2 LQKENI. There are 19 residues in the CDR3. After removal of 4 bases from V and 6 bases from J, the junction contained 18 bases not matched to a gene. The CDR3 DNA reads TGTGCCAGCTCACTGAGCTCAACCGGGACTAGCTCTCCTTCCGGGGAGCTGTTTTTT. Protein sequence: CASSLSSTGTSSPSGELFF.

Concerning this clone: Other DNA sequences from this sample encode an identical CDR3 as well. CDR3 region: CASSQDWGYEQYF. The CDR3 DNA is TGTGCCAGCAGCCAAGATTGGGGATACGAGCAGTACTTC. The V call is TRBV14, the J call TRBJ2-7; D is unresolved. The germline gives CDR1 SGHDN, CDR2 FVKESK. Trimming pared 0 bases from V and 4 bases from J, leaving 7 bases between. This CDR3 comprises 13 residues.

The rearrangement uses TRBV6-6 and TRBJ1-1; 7 nucleotides match TRBD1. The V and J ends lost 6 bases and 1 base, in that order; junction bases with no gene match: 5. The germline V gene has CDR1 MNHNY and CDR2 SVGAGI (reference sequence). This CDR3 spans 14 amino acids. The CDR3 spells CASRPGTANTEAFF. DNA for the CDR3: TGTGCCAGCAGACCTGGGACAGCGAACACTGAAGCTTTCTTT.

The chain joins TRBV19 to TRBJ2-1, with 11 bases identical to TRBD2. Germline V gives CDR1 LNHDA, CDR2 SQIVND (reference sequence). The CDR3 loop spans 21 amino acids. Trimming cost V 7 bases and J 7 bases; bases outside gene matches: 27. The CDR3: CASTDLIGLAGGTEGVNEQFF. The CDR3 coding sequence is TGTGCCAGTACCGATTTGATTGGGCTAGCGGGAGGCACCGAGGGAGTTAATGAGCAGTTCTTC.

V and J are TRBV19 and TRBJ1-2, with D maybe TRBD1 (6 bases). Looked up from germline, CDR1 is LNHDA and CDR2 is SQIVND (reference sequence). The CDR3 sequence is 14 residues long. The V and J ends lost 9 bases and 1 base respectively, with 15 bases between them. Written as DNA, the CDR3 is TGTGCCAGCAATCAAAGGGGGAGTAACTATGGCTACACCTTC. Translating it yields CASNQRGSNYGYTF.

The genes are TRBV3-1 (or the pseudogene TRBV3-2) and TRBJ2-7; 9 nucleotides line up with TRBD1. Germline-derived CDR1 and CDR2 are LGHDT and YNNKEL (reference sequence). V was pared by 1 base and J by 2 bases, with 3 bases of the junction left unmatched. This CDR3 comprises 15 residues. The CDR3 loop is CASSQGWDRAYEQYF. In DNA, the CDR3 is TGTGCCAGCAGCCAAGGGTGGGACAGGGCCTACGAGCAGTACTTC.

The chain combines TRBV9 with TRBJ2-1; the match to TRBD2 covers 10 bases. CDR3 length: 17 residues. Unmatched junction bases numbered 8, after V lost 4 bases and J lost 1 base. Germline V gene sequence: CDR1 SGDLS, CDR2 YYNGEE. The CDR3 nucleotides read TGTGCCAGCAGCCGCCTAGCGGGAGTGAGTTCCTACAATGAGCAGTTCTTC. The encoded protein is CASSRLAGVSSYNEQFF. Full variable domain (rest looked up from reference TRBV9 and TRBJ2-1): DSGVTQTPKHLITATGQRVTLRCSPRSGDLSVYWYQQSLDQGLQFLIQYYNGEERAKGNILERFSAQQFPDLHSELNLSSLELGDSALYFCASSRLAGVSSYNEQFFGPGTRLTVL.

The V call is TRBV5-4, the J call TRBJ2-7; 8 bases fit TRBD2. The V gene's germline CDR1 is SGHNT and CDR2 YYREEE (reference sequence). This CDR3 spans 15 amino acids. V shed 0 bases and J 4 bases; nucleotides not matched to a gene: 6. CDR3 in amino acids: CASSLGREGLYEQYF. The CDR3 DNA is TGTGCCAGCAGCTTGGGACGGGAGGGGTTGTACGAGCAGTACTTC.

The V call is TRBV5-8, the J call TRBJ1-4; 9 bases line up with TRBD1. There are 15 residues in the CDR3. The junction had 9 bases not matched to a gene; V was cut back by 4 bases and J by 8 bases. From germline, CDR1 is SGHTS and CDR2 YDEGEE. CDR3 loop: CASSLPRTGAEKLFF. The CDR3, as DNA: TGTGCCAGCAGCCTGCCTCGGACAGGGGCCGAAAAACTGTTTTTT.

This clone was found once. This rearrangement joins TRBV29-1 to TRBJ2-3; weak D call: TRBD2 (7 bases). This CDR3 is built from 16 residues. The germline CDR1 and CDR2 sequences are SQVTM and ANQGSEA. Trimming stripped 4 bases from V and 9 bases from J, with 26 bases between. The CDR3 coding sequence is TGCAGCGTTGTGGGGGGGCCTACCGAGAGGGTTGTGACGCAGTATTTT. As protein: CSVVGGPTERVVTQYF.

This sequence joins TRBV18 and TRBJ1-2, with 7 bases fitting TRBD1. This CDR3 has 14 amino acids. V dropped 6 bases and J dropped 6; count of bases not matched to a gene: 10. Germline values: CDR1 KGHSH, CDR2 LQKENI. CDR3 nucleotides: TGTGCCAGCTCGCCCCAACAAGGGGGCGATGGCTACACCTTC. This sequence encodes CASSPQQGGDGYTF.

The V gene is TRBV9, the J gene TRBJ1-1; perhaps TRBD1 as D (6 bases). The CDR3 covers 15 residues. Between the trimmed V and J ends, which lost 0 bases and 1 base, there was a span of 10 bases. Per the germline V gene, CDR1 is SGDLS and CDR2 is YYNGEE. This CDR3 reads CASSVAGQKNTEAFF. Written as DNA, the CDR3 is TGTGCCAGCAGCGTAGCAGGACAGAAGAACACTGAAGCTTTCTTT.

This chain links TRBV28 with TRBJ2-3, with 10 bases that match TRBD2. The V and J ends lost 5 bases and 4 bases, in that order; junction bases with no gene match: 6. There are 15 residues in the CDR3. CDR1 and CDR2 from the germline V gene are MDHEN and SYDVKM. DNA for the CDR3: TGTGCCAGCAGTAGCACCGGGACTAGCGCAGATACGCAGTATTTT. Its translation: CASSSTGTSADTQYF.

This clone came up a few times. Here the CDR3 DNA reads TGTGCCAGCAGCTACCGGAACGGGAGACTTAGCAATCAGCCCCAGCATTTT. It yields the protein CASSYRNGRLSNQPQHF. V gene TRBV21-1 combines with J gene TRBJ1-5. TRBV21-1 is reported as a pseudogene. CDR3 length: 17 residues.

V usage is TRBV7-9 and J usage is TRBJ2-1, with 7 bases lining up with TRBD1. CDR1 is SEHNR and CDR2 is FQNEAQ in the germline V gene (reference sequence). The CDR3 runs to 16 residues. Trimming removed 7 bases from V and 4 bases from J; junction bases left unmatched: 13. The DNA for the CDR3 is TGTGCCAGCACCTACAGGGGTGGCCTTGTGTACAATGAGCAGTTCTTC. Translated: CASTYRGGLVYNEQFF.

This rearrangement joins TRBV27 to TRBJ2-6; D is undetermined. Germline V lookup: CDR1 MNHEY, CDR2 SMNVEV (reference sequence). Trimming cost V 2 bases and J 4 bases, with 9 bases left between them. This CDR3 is 15 amino acids long. In DNA, the CDR3 is TGTGCCAGCAGTTTAGATGCTCTGGGGGCCAACGTCCTGACTTTC. Translating gives CASSLDALGANVLTF. The full variable domain, with the rest looked up from reference TRBV27 and TRBJ2-6, is EAQVTQNPRYLITVTGKKLTVTCSQNMNHEYMSWYRQDPGLGLRQIYYSMNVEVTDKGDVPEGYKVSRKEKRNFPLILESPSPNQTSLYFCASSLDALGANVLTFGAGSRLTVL.

The J gene is TRBJ2-1, the V gene TRBV28, with 16 nucleotides matching TRBD2. Looked up from germline, CDR1 is MDHEN and CDR2 is SYDVKM. The CDR3 loop spans 18 amino acids. Trimming cost V 5 bases and J 7 bases; bases outside gene matches: 11. The chain's CDR3 is CASSDLGTSGRAGNEQFF. DNA for the CDR3: TGTGCCAGCAGTGACCTCGGGACTAGCGGGAGGGCCGGTAATGAGCAGTTCTTC.

This chain links TRBV30 with TRBJ2-2; D is undetermined. CDR3 length equals 11 residues. CDR1 GTSNPN and CDR2 SVGIG come from the germline V gene (reference sequence). V was clipped by 8 bases and J by 4 bases, with 8 bases between them. The CDR3 nucleotides are TGTGCCCTACACTCCACCGGGGAGCTGTTTTTT. Amino acid sequence: CALHSTGELFF.

The V gene is TRBV30, the J gene TRBJ1-6; D uncertain. Germline values: CDR1 GTSNPN, CDR2 SVGIG (reference sequence). CDR3 length equals 14 residues. V lost 4 bases to trimming and J lost 6 bases, with 13 bases between them. In nucleotides, the CDR3 is TGTGCCTGGACTCCTTCAAGGGTTAATTCACCCCTCCACTTT. Protein: CAWTPSRVNSPLHF.

The J gene is TRBJ2-7, the V gene TRBV27, with D tentatively TRBD1 (5 bases). Per the germline V gene, CDR1 is MNHEY and CDR2 is SMNVEV (reference sequence). The CDR3 spans 14 residues. The V gene lost 5 bases and the J gene lost 1 base, with 12 bases spanning the gap. This CDR3 reads CASSRQGLSYEQYF. The DNA of the CDR3 is TGTGCCAGCAGTAGGCAGGGTTTGTCCTACGAGCAGTACTTC.

The V gene is TRBV18, the J gene TRBJ1-1; D is perhaps TRBD1 (5 bases). The V and J ends lost 4 bases and 1 base respectively, with 16 bases between them. In germline, CDR1 is KGHSH, CDR2 LQKENI. The CDR3 is made up of 16 amino acids. CDR3 DNA: TGTGCCAGCTCACTGGGGGTCCCAATAGGGAACACTGAAGCTTTCTTT. Encoded protein: CASSLGVPIGNTEAFF.

This clone was recorded once. The V and J genes are TRBV11-3 and TRBJ2-7; 7 bases match TRBD1. Germline V gene lookup returns CDR1 SGHNT and CDR2 YENEEA. CDR3 length: 12 residues. Trimming removed 6 bases from V and 6 bases from J; junction bases left unmatched: 5. The CDR3 here is CASSLTGSEQYF. The CDR3, as DNA: TGTGCCAGCAGTTTGACAGGGTCCGAGCAGTACTTC.

This chain joins TRBV29-1 and TRBJ2-7, with 9 nucleotides matching TRBD2. CDR3 length equals 17 residues. The junction had 22 bases not matched to a gene; V was cut back by 7 bases and J by 6 bases. Germline V gene data show CDR1 as SQVTM and CDR2 as ANQGSEA. The CDR3 reads CSAKIPIAGGPTVEQYF. DNA of the CDR3: TGCAGCGCAAAGATACCCATTGCGGGAGGGCCGACTGTCGAGCAGTACTTC.

This clone was seen just once. The chain carries TRBV3-1 (or the pseudogene TRBV3-2) and TRBJ1-3; perhaps TRBD1 as D (5 bases). V was cut by 4 bases and J by 2 bases, with 15 bases left in between. The germline gives CDR1 LGHDT, CDR2 YNNKEL (reference sequence). This CDR3 has 16 amino acids. The chain's CDR3 is CASSLIAGPTGNTIYF. The CDR3 nucleotides read TGTGCCAGCAGCCTCATAGCGGGGCCCACTGGAAACACCATATATTTT.